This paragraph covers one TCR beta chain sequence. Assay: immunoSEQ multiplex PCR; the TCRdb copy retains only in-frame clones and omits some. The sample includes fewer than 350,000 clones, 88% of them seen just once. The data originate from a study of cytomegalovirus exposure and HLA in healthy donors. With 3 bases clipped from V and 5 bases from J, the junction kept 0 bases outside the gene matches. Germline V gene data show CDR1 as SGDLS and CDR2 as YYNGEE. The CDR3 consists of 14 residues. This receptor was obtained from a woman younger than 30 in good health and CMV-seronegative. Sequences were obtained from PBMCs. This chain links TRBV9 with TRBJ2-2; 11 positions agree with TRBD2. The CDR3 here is CASSGTSGTGELFF. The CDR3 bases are TGTGCCAGCAGCGGGACTAGCGGGACCGGGGAGCTGTTTTTT.